This record concerns one TCR beta chain sequence. What it binds is not known. Other DNA sequences in the same sample also yield this CDR3. Only in-frame clones appear in the TCRdb table, and some are missing; sequencing was by immunoSEQ multiplex PCR. Of around 60,000 clones in the sample, 85% were seen once. Time point given: week 23, last vaccination. In the vaccine, a single dose held 300 ug of the mutant IDH1 20-mer peptide, along with topical imiquimod. These data are taken from a study of a mutant IDH1 vaccine in newly diagnosed glioma. The V gene lost 0 bases and the J gene lost 2 bases, with 11 bases spanning the gap. Germline CDR1 reads SGDLS; CDR2 reads YYNGEE. This CDR3 comprises 15 residues.

This chain joins TRBV9 and TRBJ1-2; D call uncertain. This specimen consisted of PBMCs, obtained from a glioma patient whose treatment included an IDH1 peptide vaccine. This TCR came from a man aged 25-45 years with glioma. CDR3 sequence (DNA): TGTGCCAGCAGCGTAGAGGTCGGATCAAACTATGGCTACACCTTC. The encoded protein is CASSVEVGSNYGYTF.